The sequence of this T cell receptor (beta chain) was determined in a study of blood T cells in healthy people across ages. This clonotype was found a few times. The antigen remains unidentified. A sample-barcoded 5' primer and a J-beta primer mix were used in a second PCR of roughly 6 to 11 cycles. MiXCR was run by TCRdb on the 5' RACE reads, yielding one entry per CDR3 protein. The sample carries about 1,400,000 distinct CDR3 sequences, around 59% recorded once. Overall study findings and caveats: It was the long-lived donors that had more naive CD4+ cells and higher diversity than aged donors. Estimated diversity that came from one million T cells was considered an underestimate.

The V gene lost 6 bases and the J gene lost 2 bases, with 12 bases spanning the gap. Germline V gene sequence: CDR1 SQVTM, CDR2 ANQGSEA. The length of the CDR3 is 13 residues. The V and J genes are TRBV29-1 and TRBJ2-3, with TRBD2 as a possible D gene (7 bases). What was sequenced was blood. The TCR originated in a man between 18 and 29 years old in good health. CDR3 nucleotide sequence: TGCAGCGTAGGGGGGGTATACACAGATACGCAGTATTTT. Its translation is CSVGGVYTDTQYF.